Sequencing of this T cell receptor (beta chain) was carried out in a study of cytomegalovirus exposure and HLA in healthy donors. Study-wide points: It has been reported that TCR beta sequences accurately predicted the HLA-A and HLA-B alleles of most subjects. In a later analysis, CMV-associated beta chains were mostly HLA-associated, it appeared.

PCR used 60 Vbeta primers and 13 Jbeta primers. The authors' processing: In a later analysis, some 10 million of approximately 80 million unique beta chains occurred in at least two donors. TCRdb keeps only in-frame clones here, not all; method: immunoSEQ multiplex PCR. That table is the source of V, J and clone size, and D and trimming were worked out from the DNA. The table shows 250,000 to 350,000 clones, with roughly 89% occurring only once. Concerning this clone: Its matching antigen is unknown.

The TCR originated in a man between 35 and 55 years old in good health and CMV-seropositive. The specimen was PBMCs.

CDR3 coding DNA: TGTGCCAGCAGCCCAGACAGGGGCCCGGGGACCCAGTACTTC. Translating it yields CASSPDRGPGTQYF. This chain uses TRBV6-5 with TRBJ2-5; 8 bases are shared with TRBD1. V was clipped by 6 bases and J by 7 bases; unmatched bases: 10. This CDR3 region has 14 residues. Germline V gene lookup returns CDR1 MNHEY and CDR2 SVGAGI.